A single sample gave rise to the 17 T cell receptor beta chains below, sequenced in a study of T cells after yellow fever vaccination. TCRdb reprocessed the 5' RACE reads via MiXCR and lists one record per CDR3 protein. The table shows some 560,000 distinct CDR3 sequences, with about 19% occurring only once. The sequencing here drew on PBMCs, taken 15 days after the yellow fever booster vaccination. The receptors here all came from a man in his thirties or forties who received the YFV17D yellow fever vaccine.

This clonotype was detected a few times. The rearrangement links TRBV5-1 to TRBJ2-7, with a weak D call TRBD1 (5 bases). The CDR3 consists of 14 residues. V was pared by 2 bases and J by 2 bases, with 11 bases between. The germline V gene has CDR1 SGHRS and CDR2 YFSETQ. Here the CDR3 DNA reads TGCGCCAGCAGCTTAATGACAGCTACCTACGAGCAGTACTTC. The encoded protein is CASSLMTATYEQYF.

This clonotype appeared a few times. The chain links TRBV20-1 to TRBJ2-7, with a tentative D call TRBD2 (5 bases). The CDR3 is 15 amino acids. V was trimmed by 4 bases and J by 3 bases, leaving 19 bases between them. Germline values: CDR1 DFQATT, CDR2 SNEGSKA (reference sequence). The CDR3 loop reads CSAIPFGGINYEQYF. For the CDR3, the DNA is TGCAGTGCTATTCCCTTCGGAGGAATCAACTACGAGCAGTACTTC.

This clonotype has a handful of counts. The chain links TRBV13 to TRBJ1-3; 7 bases are a match to TRBD1. Germline V gives CDR1 PRHDT, CDR2 FYEKMQ (reference sequence). The junction had 9 bases not matched to a gene; V was cut back by 4 bases and J by 3 bases. This CDR3 has 16 amino acids. In DNA, the CDR3 is TGTGCCAGCAGCTCGGGGACAGAATCCATTGGAAACACCATATATTTT. Amino acid sequence: CASSSGTESIGNTIYF. Filled out from reference TRBV13 and TRBJ1-3, the complete variable domain reads AAGVIQSPRHLIKEKRETATLKCYPIPRHDTVYWYQQGPGQDPQFLISFYEKMQSDKGSIPDRFSAQQFSDYHSELNMSSLELGDSALYFCASSSGTESIGNTIYFGEGSWLTVV.

The CDR3: CSAIGSETQYF. The CDR3 bases are TGCAGTGCTATCGGGAGTGAGACCCAGTACTTC. The rearrangement uses TRBV20-1 and TRBJ2-5; weak D call: TRBD2 (6 bases). The CDR3 extends over 11 amino acids. Trimming cost V 4 bases and J 5 bases, with 8 bases left between them. The germline gives CDR1 DFQATT, CDR2 SNEGSKA (reference sequence).

In this sample, this clonotype turned up a few times. V and J are TRBV20-1 and TRBJ2-7, with 9 bases fitting TRBD2. Germline V gene data show CDR1 as DFQATT and CDR2 as SNEGSKA (reference sequence). The CDR3 consists of 17 residues. Trimming took 3 bases from V and 0 from J; bases not matched to a gene: 12. Written as DNA, the CDR3 is TGCAGTGCTAGGGCTTACCTCCTAGCGGGGAACTCCTACGAGCAGTACTTC. Its protein product is CSARAYLLAGNSYEQYF.

This sequence joins TRBV2 and TRBJ2-1, with a possible D match to TRBD1 (6 bases). CDR1 and CDR2 (germline): SNHLY, FYNNEI. There are 13 residues in the CDR3. Trimming shortened V by 5 bases and J by 8 bases, and 13 bases separated the two germline ends. Written as DNA, the CDR3 is TGTGCCAGCAGTCGTCTACAGGGCCATGAGCAGTTCTTC. Its translation: CASSRLQGHEQFF.

This clonotype occurred a few times. V usage is TRBV30 and J usage is TRBJ1-1, with unresolved D. The CDR3 contains 15 residues. Germline-derived CDR1 and CDR2 are GTSNPN and SVGIG (reference sequence). V was trimmed by 2 bases and J by 0 bases, leaving 13 bases between them. The DNA of the CDR3 is TGTGCCTGGAGTCCACCGGTGGTTCTGAACACTGAAGCTTTCTTT. This translates into CAWSPPVVLNTEAFF.

This clonotype was seen a handful of times. The chain joins TRBV7-2 to TRBJ2-2; the match to TRBD2 covers 9 bases. V trimming: 5 bases; J trimming: 4 bases; junction bases outside the gene matches: 5. The CDR3 spans 15 residues. CDR1 is SGHTA and CDR2 is FQGNSA in the germline V gene. Here the CDR3 reads CASSASGRSTGELFF. CDR3 DNA: TGTGCCAGCAGCGCCAGCGGGAGGTCCACCGGGGAGCTGTTTTTT.

CDR3 nucleotides: TGCAGTGCTCGACACACTGGGGTAGCGGGAGTAGCAGATACGCAGTATTTT. It specifies CSARHTGVAGVADTQYF. The chain combines TRBV20-1 with TRBJ2-3; 9 positions match TRBD2. CDR3 length: 17 residues. CDR1 is DFQATT and CDR2 is SNEGSKA in the germline V gene (reference sequence). V was pared by 5 bases and J by 4 bases, with 16 bases of the junction left unmatched.

This clonotype showed up many times. The genes are TRBV5-1 and TRBJ2-1; D unresolved. Germline V lookup: CDR1 SGHRS, CDR2 YFSETQ. The V end was cut by 0 bases, the J end by 0 bases, with 4 bases between. The CDR3 is made up of 14 amino acids. The CDR3 sequence: CASSLDSSYNEQFF. CDR3 nucleotides: TGCGCCAGCAGCTTGGACAGCTCCTACAATGAGCAGTTCTTC.

The chain employs TRBV4-3 and TRBJ2-5; 14 positions match TRBD2. The ends lost 2 bases at V and 1 base at J; junction bases unmatched: 9. The CDR3 has 19 amino acids. Germline CDR1 and CDR2: LGHNA and YSLEER. Here the CDR3 reads CASSQYPRLAGGTQETQYF. In DNA form, the CDR3 reads TGCGCCAGCAGCCAATATCCCCGACTAGCGGGAGGGACCCAAGAGACCCAGTACTTC.

A few counts support this clonotype. V usage is TRBV4-1 and J usage is TRBJ2-7, with 9 bases identical to TRBD1. This CDR3 has 15 amino acids. With V trimmed by 5 bases and J by 5 bases, 10 bases remained unmatched. Germline CDR1 MGHRA, CDR2 YSYEKL. The CDR3 DNA is TGCGCCAGCAGCACCCGACCGGGACAGGGCCACGAGCAGTACTTC. Its translation: CASSTRPGQGHEQYF.

This clonotype has a handful of counts. V is TRBV28 and J is TRBJ2-5; D might be TRBD1 (6 bases). V was trimmed by 10 bases and J by 1 base, leaving 16 bases between them. There are 14 residues in the CDR3. The germline gives CDR1 MDHEN, CDR2 SYDVKM. The CDR3, as DNA: TGTGCCACCCAAAGGGACACGACCCAAGAGACCCAGTACTTC. Translation gives CATQRDTTQETQYF. The complete variable domain, with remaining parts taken from reference TRBV28 and TRBJ2-5, reads DVKVTQSSRYLVKRTGEKVFLECVQDMDHENMFWYRQDPGLGLRLIYFSYDVKMKEKGDIPEGYSVSREKKERFSLILESASTNQTSMYLCATQRDTTQETQYFGPGTRLLVL.

This clonotype has a handful of counts. The chain joins TRBV4-3 to TRBJ1-1; no firm D call. This CDR3 spans 14 amino acids. The V end was cut by 0 bases, the J end by 2 bases, with 7 bases between. Germline V CDR1 and CDR2: LGHNA, YSLEER. The CDR3 loop reads CASSQDRGNTEAFF. In DNA, the CDR3 is TGCGCCAGCAGCCAAGATCGCGGAAACACTGAAGCTTTCTTT.

This clonotype was observed many times. The chain couples TRBV12-3 or TRBV12-4 to TRBJ1-5, with a weak D call TRBD1 (6 bases). V shed 3 bases and J shed 5 bases, with 8 bases lying between them. The CDR3 loop spans 13 amino acids. The CDR3 protein is CASSLAGDQPQHF. The CDR3 DNA follows: TGTGCCAGCAGTTTGGCAGGGGATCAGCCCCAGCATTTT.

This clonotype was counted between two and nine times. The chain combines TRBV28 with TRBJ2-1; 12 bases fit TRBD2. Germline CDR1 and CDR2: MDHEN and SYDVKM. Germline trimming cut 8 bases from V and 9 bases from J; bases unmatched to any gene: 11. This CDR3 is 15 amino acids long. The CDR3 bases are TGTGCCAGCTTTACAGGCGGACTAGCGGGATTTGAGCAGTTCTTC. It encodes CASFTGGLAGFEQFF.

The genes are TRBV5-5 and TRBJ2-1, with D hard to call. Per the germline V gene, CDR1 is SGHKS and CDR2 is YYEKEE (reference sequence). The CDR3 extends over 13 amino acids. V lost 0 bases and J 7 bases, leaving 8 bases between the germline ends. CDR3 DNA sequence: TGTGCCAGCAGCTTGGTTTATGTGAATGAGCAGTTCTTC. Translated, it gives CASSLVYVNEQFF.